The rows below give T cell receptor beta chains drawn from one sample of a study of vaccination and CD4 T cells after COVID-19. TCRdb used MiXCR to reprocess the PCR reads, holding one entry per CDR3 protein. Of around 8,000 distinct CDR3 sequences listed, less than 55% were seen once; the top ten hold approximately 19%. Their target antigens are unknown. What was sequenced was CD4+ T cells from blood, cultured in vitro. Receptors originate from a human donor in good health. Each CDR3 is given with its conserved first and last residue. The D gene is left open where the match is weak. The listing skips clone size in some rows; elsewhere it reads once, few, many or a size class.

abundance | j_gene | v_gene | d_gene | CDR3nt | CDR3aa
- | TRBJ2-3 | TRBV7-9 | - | TGTGCCAGCAGCGGGAGAACAAAAACAGATACGCAGTATTTT | CASSGRTKTDTQYF
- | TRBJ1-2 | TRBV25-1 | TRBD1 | TGTGCCAGCAGTGAGGGGACAGTACTGAACTATGGCTACACCTTC | CASSEGTVLNYGYTF
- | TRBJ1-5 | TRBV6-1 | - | TGTGCCAGCAGTCCAGGGCTCAATAGCAATCAGCCCCAGCATTTT | CASSPGLNSNQPQHF
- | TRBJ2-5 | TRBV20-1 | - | TGCAGTGCTACTACCGGAGGCATAGAGACCCAGTACTTC | CSATTGGIETQYF
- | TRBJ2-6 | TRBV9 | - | TGTGCCAGCAGCCCCTGGCCCAGGACAGACTCTGGGGCCAACGTCCTGACTTTC | CASSPWPRTDSGANVLTF
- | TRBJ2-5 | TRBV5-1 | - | TGCGCCAGCAGCTTGGACAGCCATTCCCAAGAGACCCAGTACTTC | CASSLDSHSQETQYF
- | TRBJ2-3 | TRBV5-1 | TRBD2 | TGCGCCAGCAGCTTGGCCAACAGCGGGACTAGGTTATGGGGCCCAGATACGCAGTATTTT | CASSLANSGTRLWGPDTQYF
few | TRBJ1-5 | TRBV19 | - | TGTGCCAGTAGTCCGGGTGTCTTACAGCCCCAGCATTTT | CASSPGVLQPQHF
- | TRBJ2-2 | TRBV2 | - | TGTGCCAGCAGTAGCGAGGGGGTGAACACCGGGGAGCTGTTTTTT | CASSSEGVNTGELFF
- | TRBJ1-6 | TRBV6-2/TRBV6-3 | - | TGTGCCAGCAGTTACGGGTACAGAGACTATAATTCACCCCTCCACTTT | CASSYGYRDYNSPLHF